This TCR beta chain was recovered during a study of early stage breast cancer tumors. The method was immunoSEQ multiplex PCR; TCRdb's version includes in-frame clones alone and lacks a portion of them. Of some 20,000 clones listed, about four fifths are singletons. About this clone itself: Antigen unknown.

Germline V lookup: CDR1 SGHDT, CDR2 YYEEEE. This CDR3 contains 13 residues. Deletions cut 1 base from V and 2 bases from J, with 6 bases between. Study-wide results and limits: Most shared enriched TCRB sequences were commonly generated ones.

The clonotype was recovered from a person aged 70 to 80 with breast cancer. The chain carries TRBV5-6 and TRBJ1-1; D unresolved. The sequencing input was blood. The CDR3 protein is CASSLFINTEAFF. The CDR3 DNA follows: TGTGCCAGCAGCTTGTTTATAAACACTGAAGCTTTCTTT. The full variable domain, its missing parts supplied by reference TRBV5-6 and TRBJ1-1, is DAGVTQSPTHLIKTRGQQVTLRCSPKSGHDTVSWYQQALGQGPQFIFQYYEEEERQRGNFPDRFSGHQFPNYSSELNVNALLLGDSALYLCASSLFINTEAFFGQGTRLTVV.